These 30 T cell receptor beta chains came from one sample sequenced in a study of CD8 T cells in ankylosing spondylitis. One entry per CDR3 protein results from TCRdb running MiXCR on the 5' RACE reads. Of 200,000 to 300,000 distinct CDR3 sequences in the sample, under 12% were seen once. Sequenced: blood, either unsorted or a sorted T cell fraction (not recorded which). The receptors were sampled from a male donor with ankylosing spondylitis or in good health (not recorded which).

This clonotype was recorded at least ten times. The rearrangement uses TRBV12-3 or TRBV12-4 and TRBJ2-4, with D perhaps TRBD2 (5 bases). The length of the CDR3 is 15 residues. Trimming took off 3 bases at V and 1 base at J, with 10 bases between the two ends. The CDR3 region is CASSFRRAAKNIQYF. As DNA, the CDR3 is TGTGCCAGCAGTTTTAGGCGGGCGGCCAAAAACATTCAGTACTTC.

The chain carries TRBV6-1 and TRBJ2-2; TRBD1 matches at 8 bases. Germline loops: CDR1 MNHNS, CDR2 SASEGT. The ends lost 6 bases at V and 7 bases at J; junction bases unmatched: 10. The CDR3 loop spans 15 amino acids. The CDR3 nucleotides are TGTGCCAGCAGCCCCTGGACAGGGTCGGGCGGGGAGCTGTTTTTT. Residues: CASSPWTGSGGELFF.

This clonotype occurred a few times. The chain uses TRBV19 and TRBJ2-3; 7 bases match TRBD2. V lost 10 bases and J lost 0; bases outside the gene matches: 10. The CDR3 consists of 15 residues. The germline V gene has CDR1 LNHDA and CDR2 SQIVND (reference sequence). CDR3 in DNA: TGTGCCACTGAGGAGAGCGGGGTTAGCACAGATACGCAGTATTTT. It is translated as CATEESGVSTDTQYF.

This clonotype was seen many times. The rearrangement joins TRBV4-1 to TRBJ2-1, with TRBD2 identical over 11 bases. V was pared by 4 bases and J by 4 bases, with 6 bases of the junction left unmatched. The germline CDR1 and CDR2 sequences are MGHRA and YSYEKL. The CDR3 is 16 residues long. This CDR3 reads CASSRLAGSPYNEQFF. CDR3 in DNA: TGCGCCAGCAGCCGACTAGCGGGGAGCCCTTACAATGAGCAGTTCTTC.

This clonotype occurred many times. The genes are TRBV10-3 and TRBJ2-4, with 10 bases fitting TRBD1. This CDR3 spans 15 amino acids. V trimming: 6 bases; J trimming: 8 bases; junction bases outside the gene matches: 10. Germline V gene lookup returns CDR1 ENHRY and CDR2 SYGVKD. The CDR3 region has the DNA TGTGCCATCAGGGGGGACAGGGGACCGCCCCACATTCAGTACTTC. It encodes CAIRGDRGPPHIQYF.

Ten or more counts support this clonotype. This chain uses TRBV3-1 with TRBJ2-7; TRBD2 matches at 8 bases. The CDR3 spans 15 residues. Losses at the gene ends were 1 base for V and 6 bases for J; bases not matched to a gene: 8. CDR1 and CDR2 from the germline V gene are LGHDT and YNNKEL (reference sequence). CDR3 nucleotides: TGTGCCAGCAGCCAAGCCCTCGGACTAGCCGGCGAGCAGTACTTC. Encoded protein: CASSQALGLAGEQYF.

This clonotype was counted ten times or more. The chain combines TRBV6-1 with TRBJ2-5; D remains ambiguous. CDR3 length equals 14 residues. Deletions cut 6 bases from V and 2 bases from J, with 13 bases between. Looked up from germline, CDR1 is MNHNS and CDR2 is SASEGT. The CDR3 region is CASRGPRIQETQYF. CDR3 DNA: TGTGCCAGCAGAGGACCTCGTATACAAGAGACCCAGTACTTC.

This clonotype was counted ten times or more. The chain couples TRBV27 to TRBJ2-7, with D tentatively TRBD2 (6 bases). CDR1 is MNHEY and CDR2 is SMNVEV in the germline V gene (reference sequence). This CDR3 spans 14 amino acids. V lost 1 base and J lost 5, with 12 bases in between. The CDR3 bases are TGTGCCAGCAGTTTATATCCGGGCGGGGACGAGCAGTACTTC. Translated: CASSLYPGGDEQYF.

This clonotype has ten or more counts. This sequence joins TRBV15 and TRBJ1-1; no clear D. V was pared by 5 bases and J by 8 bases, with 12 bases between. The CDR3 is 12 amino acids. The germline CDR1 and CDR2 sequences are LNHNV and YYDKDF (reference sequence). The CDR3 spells CATSPGPLEAFF. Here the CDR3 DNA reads TGTGCCACCAGCCCCGGACCCCTCGAAGCTTTCTTT. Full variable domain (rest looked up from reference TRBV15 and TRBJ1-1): DAMVIQNPRYQVTQFGKPVTLSCSQTLNHNVMYWYQQKSSQAPKLLFHYYDKDFNNEADTPDNFQSRRPNTSFCFLDIRSPGLGDTAMYLCATSPGPLEAFFGQGTRLTVV.

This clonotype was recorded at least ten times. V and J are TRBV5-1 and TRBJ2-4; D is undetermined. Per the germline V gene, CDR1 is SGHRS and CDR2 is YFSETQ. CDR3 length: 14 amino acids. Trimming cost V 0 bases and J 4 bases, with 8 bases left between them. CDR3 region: CASSLAWGKNIQYF. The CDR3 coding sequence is TGCGCCAGCAGCTTGGCCTGGGGTAAAAACATTCAGTACTTC. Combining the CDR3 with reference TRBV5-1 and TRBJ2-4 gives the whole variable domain KAGVTQTPRYLIKTRGQQVTLSCSPISGHRSVSWYQQTPGQGLQFLFEYFSETQRNKGNFPGRFSGRQFSNSRSEMNVSTLELGDSALYLCASSLAWGKNIQYFGAGTRLSVL.

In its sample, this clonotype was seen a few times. CDR3 bases: TGTGCCAGCAGTGGGGGACTAGCGGGAGGTAGTGGGGCCAACGTCCTGACTTTC. This sequence encodes CASSGGLAGGSGANVLTF. The rearrangement joins TRBV25-1 to TRBJ2-6; 15 bases fit TRBD2. The CDR3 sequence is 18 residues long. CDR1 MGHDK and CDR2 SYGVNS come from the germline V gene. The J segment lost 3 bases and the V segment lost 4 bases, leaving 4 bases of the junction unmatched.

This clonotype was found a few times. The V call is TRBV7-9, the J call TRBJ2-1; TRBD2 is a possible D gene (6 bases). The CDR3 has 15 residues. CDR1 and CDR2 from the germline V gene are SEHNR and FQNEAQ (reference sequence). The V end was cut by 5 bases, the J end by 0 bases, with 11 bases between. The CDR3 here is CASSPGGLSYNEQFF. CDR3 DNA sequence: TGTGCCAGCAGCCCTGGAGGGCTCTCCTACAATGAGCAGTTCTTC.

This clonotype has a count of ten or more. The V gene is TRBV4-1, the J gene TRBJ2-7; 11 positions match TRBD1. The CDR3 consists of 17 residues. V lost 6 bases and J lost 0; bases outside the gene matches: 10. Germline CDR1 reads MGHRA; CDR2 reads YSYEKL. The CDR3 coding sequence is TGCGCCAGCAGTCTCGGGACAGGGGGTTCCCTCTCCTACGAGCAGTACTTC. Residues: CASSLGTGGSLSYEQYF.

DNA for the CDR3: TGTGCCAGCAGTGACAAGGGGCCAAACAGGGGTTTCACCCTCCACTTT. The encoded protein is CASSDKGPNRGFTLHF. The chain is built from TRBV6-1 and TRBJ1-6; 7 bases match TRBD1. The trim removed 3 bases at V and 14 bases at J, leaving 16 bases unmatched. CDR3 length equals 16 residues. The germline V gene encodes CDR1 MNHNS and CDR2 SASEGT.

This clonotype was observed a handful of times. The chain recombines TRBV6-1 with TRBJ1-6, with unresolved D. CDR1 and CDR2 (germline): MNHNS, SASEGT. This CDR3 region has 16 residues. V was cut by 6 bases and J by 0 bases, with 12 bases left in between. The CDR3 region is CASRAVLSSYNSPLHF. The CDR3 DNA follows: TGTGCCAGCAGAGCGGTTCTGAGCTCCTATAATTCACCCCTCCACTTT.

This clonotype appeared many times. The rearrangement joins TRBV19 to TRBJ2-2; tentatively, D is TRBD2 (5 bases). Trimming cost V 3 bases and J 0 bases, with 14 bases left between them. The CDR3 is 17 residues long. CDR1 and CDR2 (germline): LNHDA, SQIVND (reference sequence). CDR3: CASSIGGTFANTGELFF. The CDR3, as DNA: TGTGCCAGTAGTATTGGAGGAACTTTCGCGAACACCGGGGAGCTGTTTTTT.

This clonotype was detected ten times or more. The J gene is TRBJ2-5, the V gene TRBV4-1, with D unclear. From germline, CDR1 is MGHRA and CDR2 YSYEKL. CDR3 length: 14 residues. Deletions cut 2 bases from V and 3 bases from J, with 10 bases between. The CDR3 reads CASSQRLDKETQYF. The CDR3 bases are TGCGCCAGCAGCCAACGACTGGATAAAGAGACCCAGTACTTC.

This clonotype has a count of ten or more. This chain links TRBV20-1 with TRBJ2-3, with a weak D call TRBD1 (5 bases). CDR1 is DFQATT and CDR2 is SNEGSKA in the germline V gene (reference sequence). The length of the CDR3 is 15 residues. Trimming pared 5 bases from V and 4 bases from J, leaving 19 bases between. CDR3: CSAPAAGLGSDTQYF. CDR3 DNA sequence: TGCAGTGCTCCCGCCGCAGGGTTGGGTTCAGATACGCAGTATTTT.

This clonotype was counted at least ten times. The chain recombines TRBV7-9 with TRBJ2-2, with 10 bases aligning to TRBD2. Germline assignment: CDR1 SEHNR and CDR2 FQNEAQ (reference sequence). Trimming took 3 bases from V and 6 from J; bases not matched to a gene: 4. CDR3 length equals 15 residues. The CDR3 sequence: CASSFQREGSGELFF. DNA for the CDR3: TGTGCCAGCAGCTTCCAGCGGGAGGGATCCGGGGAGCTGTTTTTT.

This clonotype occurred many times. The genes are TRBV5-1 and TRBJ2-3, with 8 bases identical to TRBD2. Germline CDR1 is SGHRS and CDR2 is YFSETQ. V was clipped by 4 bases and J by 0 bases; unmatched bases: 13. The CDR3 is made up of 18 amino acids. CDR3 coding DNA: TGCGCCAGCAGCCCCAGGGTGGCGGGGGGCACTAGCACAGATACGCAGTATTTT. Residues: CASSPRVAGGTSTDTQYF.

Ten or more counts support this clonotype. The CDR3 DNA is TGTGCCAGCAGCGCGTACCGGGTCGATGAGCAGTTCTTC. It is translated as CASSAYRVDEQFF. V gene TRBV5-6 combines with J gene TRBJ2-1; D not resolved. CDR3 length: 13 residues. V was clipped by 4 bases and J by 8 bases, with 13 bases between them. The V gene's germline CDR1 is SGHDT and CDR2 YYEEEE.

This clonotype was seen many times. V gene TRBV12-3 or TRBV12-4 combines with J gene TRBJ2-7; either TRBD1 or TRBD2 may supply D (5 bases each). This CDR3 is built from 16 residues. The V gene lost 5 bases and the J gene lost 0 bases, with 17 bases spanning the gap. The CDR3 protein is CASSDTGTDSSYEQYF. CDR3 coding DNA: TGTGCCAGCAGTGACACCGGGACGGATAGCTCCTACGAGCAGTACTTC.

The CDR3 DNA reads as TGTGCCAGCACACGGCCCGACAGTTTGGGAAACACCATATATTTT. This encodes CASTRPDSLGNTIYF. The chain employs TRBV7-9 and TRBJ1-3, with D tentatively TRBD1 (5 bases). Germline CDR1 reads SEHNR; CDR2 reads FQNEAQ (reference sequence). The V and J ends lost 7 bases and 4 bases respectively, with 17 bases between them. The CDR3 spans 15 residues.

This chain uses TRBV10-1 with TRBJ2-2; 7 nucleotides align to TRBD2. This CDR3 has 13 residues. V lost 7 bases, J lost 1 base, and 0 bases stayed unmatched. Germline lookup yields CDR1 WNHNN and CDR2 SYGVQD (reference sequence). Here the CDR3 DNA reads TGCGCCAGCACTAGCGGGAACACCGGGGAGCTGTTTTTT. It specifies CASTSGNTGELFF.

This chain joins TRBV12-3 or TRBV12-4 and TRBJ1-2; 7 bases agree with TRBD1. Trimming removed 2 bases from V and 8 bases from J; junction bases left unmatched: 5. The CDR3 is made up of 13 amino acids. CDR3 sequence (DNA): TGTGCCAGCAGTTTAATTCGGACAGGCGGCTACACCTTC. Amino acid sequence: CASSLIRTGGYTF.

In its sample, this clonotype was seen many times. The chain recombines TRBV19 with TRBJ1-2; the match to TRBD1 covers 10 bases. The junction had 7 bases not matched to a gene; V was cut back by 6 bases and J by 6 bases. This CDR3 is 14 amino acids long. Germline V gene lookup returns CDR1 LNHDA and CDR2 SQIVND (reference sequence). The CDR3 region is CASRPWDRGDGYTF. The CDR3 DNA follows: TGTGCCAGTAGACCTTGGGACAGGGGCGATGGCTACACCTTC.

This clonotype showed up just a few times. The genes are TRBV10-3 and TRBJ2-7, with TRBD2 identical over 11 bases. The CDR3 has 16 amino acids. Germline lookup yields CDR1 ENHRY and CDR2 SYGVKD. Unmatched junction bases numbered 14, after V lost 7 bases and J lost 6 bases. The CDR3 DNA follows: TGTGCCATCACCCCACTAGCGGGAGCGGGTCTGGGCGAGCAGTACTTC. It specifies CAITPLAGAGLGEQYF.

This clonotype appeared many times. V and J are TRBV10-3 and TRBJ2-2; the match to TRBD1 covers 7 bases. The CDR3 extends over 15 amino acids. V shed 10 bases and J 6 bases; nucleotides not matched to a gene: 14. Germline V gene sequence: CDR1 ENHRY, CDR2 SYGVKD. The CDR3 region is CATRTAGTDSGELFF. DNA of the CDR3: TGTGCCACCAGAACTGCCGGGACAGATTCCGGGGAGCTGTTTTTT.

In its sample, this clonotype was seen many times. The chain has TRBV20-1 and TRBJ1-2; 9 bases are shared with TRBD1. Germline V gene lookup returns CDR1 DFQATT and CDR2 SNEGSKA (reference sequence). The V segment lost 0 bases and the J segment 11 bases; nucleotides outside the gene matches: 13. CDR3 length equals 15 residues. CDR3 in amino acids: CSARDHTSGQGIYTF. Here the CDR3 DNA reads TGCAGTGCTAGAGATCATACGTCGGGACAGGGTATATACACCTTC.

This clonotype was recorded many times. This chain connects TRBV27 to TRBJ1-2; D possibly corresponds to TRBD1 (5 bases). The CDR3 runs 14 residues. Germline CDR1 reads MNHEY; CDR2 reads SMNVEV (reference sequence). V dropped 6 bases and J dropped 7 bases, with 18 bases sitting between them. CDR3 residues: CASSPDIRRLGYTF. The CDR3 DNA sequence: TGTGCCAGCAGCCCGGACATAAGAAGACTTGGCTACACCTTC.